The 28 T cell receptor beta chains in this list originate from one sample, sequenced in a study of T cell responses to AZD1222 COVID-19 vaccine. The protocol was immunoSEQ multiplex PCR, while the TCRdb copy is restricted to in-frame clones and leaves out a portion. The sample yields 180,000 or so clones, 94% seen once. The source was peripheral blood, collected on day 0 of AZD1222 vaccination. The receptors here all came from an adult in good health.

This clone was seen a single time. CDR3 loop: CASSWGVNTEAFF. The CDR3 bases are TGCGCCAGCAGCTGGGGGGTTAACACTGAAGCTTTCTTT. The J gene is TRBJ1-1, the V gene TRBV4-1; maybe TRBD1 (5 bases). CDR3 length: 13 amino acids. CDR1 is MGHRA, CDR2 YSYEKL, per germline. Trimming pared 5 bases from V and 2 bases from J, leaving 9 bases between.

This chain joins TRBV2 and TRBJ2-2, with D possibly called TRBD1 or TRBD2 (5 bases each). Germline V gives CDR1 SNHLY, CDR2 FYNNEI. The CDR3 totals 14 residues. The ends were cut back, 1 base at V and 7 bases at J, with 10 bases in the middle. The CDR3 DNA reads as TGTGCCAGCAGTGAAGGAGCGAGGGGCGGGGAGCTGTTTTTT. Its translation: CASSEGARGGELFF.

In DNA form, the CDR3 reads TGTGCCAGCAGCTTACAGGGGCTTTGGGGCACCATATATTTT. Translated: CASSLQGLWGTIYF. This rearrangement joins TRBV7-9 to TRBJ1-3; D is perhaps TRBD1 (6 bases). Trimming shortened V by 2 bases and J by 9 bases, and 14 bases separated the two germline ends. Germline V CDR1 and CDR2: SEHNR, FQNEAQ (reference sequence). This CDR3 comprises 14 residues.

The CDR3 nucleotides are TGTGCCGCCCAGGGCTATGAGCAGTTCTTC. Amino acids: CAAQGYEQFF. The chain employs TRBV6-4 and TRBJ2-1; tentatively, D is TRBD1 (5 bases). This CDR3 has 10 residues. Trimming cost V 11 bases and J 8 bases, with 10 bases left between them. Germline lookup yields CDR1 MRHNA and CDR2 SNTAGT.

This rearrangement joins TRBV19 to TRBJ2-4, with 8 bases lining up with TRBD1. After removal of 6 bases from V and 6 bases from J, the junction contained 13 bases not matched to a gene. Germline CDR1 and CDR2: LNHDA and SQIVND (reference sequence). The length of the CDR3 is 16 residues. The CDR3 spells CASRQQGERDRNIQYF. CDR3 DNA: TGTGCCAGTAGACAACAGGGGGAAAGGGATCGAAACATTCAGTACTTC.

This rearrangement joins TRBV6-6 to TRBJ2-1, with TRBD2 identical over 12 bases. Germline V gene sequence: CDR1 MNHNY, CDR2 SVGAGI (reference sequence). The CDR3 sequence is 18 residues long. The V and J ends lost 5 bases and 0 bases, in that order; junction bases with no gene match: 8. As DNA, the CDR3 is TGTGCCAGCAGTCCTGGGACTAGCGGGCTTAGCTCCTACAATGAGCAGTTCTTC. Amino acids: CASSPGTSGLSSYNEQFF.

DNA of the CDR3: TGTGCCAGCAGCTTAGATGCTCCACCGAACACCGGGGAGCTGTTTTTT. Its protein product is CASSLDAPPNTGELFF. The chain couples TRBV11-3 to TRBJ2-2; no clear D. Germline assignment: CDR1 SGHNT and CDR2 YENEEA. This CDR3 is built from 16 residues. V lost 0 bases and J 0 bases, leaving 8 bases between the germline ends.

This rearrangement joins TRBV29-1 to TRBJ1-1, with D possibly matching TRBD1 (6 bases). Trimming removed 8 bases from V and 7 bases from J, with 11 bases in between. Germline lookup yields CDR1 SQVTM and CDR2 ANQGSEA. The CDR3 covers 10 residues. The CDR3 here is CSYLDSEAFF. CDR3 bases: TGCAGCTATTTGGACAGTGAAGCTTTCTTT.

V is TRBV28 and J is TRBJ2-7, with D perhaps TRBD1 (6 bases). The V end was cut by 3 bases, the J end by 3 bases, with 21 bases between. The CDR3 covers 17 residues. Germline loops: CDR1 MDHEN, CDR2 SYDVKM. In DNA, the CDR3 is TGTGCCAGCAGTTTTGGCACCACAGGGTTCCTATACTACGAGCAGTACTTC. Amino acid sequence: CASSFGTTGFLYYEQYF.

V gene TRBV12-3 or TRBV12-4 combines with J gene TRBJ2-3; 7 nucleotides line up with TRBD1. The CDR3 covers 13 residues. V trimming: 8 bases; J trimming: 8 bases; junction bases outside the gene matches: 10. CDR3 DNA sequence: TGTGCCAGCGTTACAGGGGCGGAAGGTACGCAGTATTTT. Amino acid sequence: CASVTGAEGTQYF.

The chain links TRBV21-1 to TRBJ2-1. TRBV21-1 is noted as a pseudogene. This CDR3 has 15 amino acids. DNA of the CDR3: TGTGCCAGCAGCCTAAAGTCCGGGACCTTAATGGGGCAGTTCTTC. This codes for CASSLKSGTLMGQFF.

This clone showed up just once. The gene calls are TRBV5-5 and TRBJ2-1; maybe TRBD2 (6 bases). The CDR3 is 16 residues long. Trimming took off 2 bases at V and 0 bases at J, with 12 bases between the two ends. In germline, CDR1 is SGHKS, CDR2 YYEKEE (reference sequence). The CDR3 here is CASSLKGGSSYNEQFF. The CDR3 DNA reads as TGTGCCAGCAGCTTAAAAGGAGGGAGCTCCTACAATGAGCAGTTCTTC.

J is TRBJ2-1 and V is TRBV28, with D uncertain. This CDR3 has 11 residues. Germline CDR1 and CDR2: MDHEN and SYDVKM. Trimming took off 6 bases at V and 8 bases at J, with 8 bases between the two ends. The CDR3 loop is CASRNRHEQFF. The CDR3 DNA follows: TGTGCCAGCAGGAACCGCCATGAGCAGTTCTTC.

This clone was seen once. CDR3 nucleotides: TGTGCCAGTAGTATAGATCTACGATCTGGAAACACCATATATTTT. It translates to CASSIDLRSGNTIYF. The genes are TRBV19 and TRBJ1-3; D is ambiguous. The V gene's germline CDR1 is LNHDA and CDR2 SQIVND (reference sequence). This CDR3 has 15 amino acids. Deletions cut 0 bases from V and 1 base from J, with 7 bases between.

The chain joins TRBV10-1 to TRBJ1-5; possible D gene TRBD1, 6 bases. V lost 4 bases and J lost 7, with 14 bases in between. The CDR3 runs to 14 residues. CDR1 and CDR2 from the germline V gene are WNHNN and SYGVQD (reference sequence). CDR3 sequence: CASSAAGVYQPQHF. DNA of the CDR3: TGCGCCAGCAGTGCGGCAGGGGTTTACCAGCCCCAGCATTTT.

Comment on this clone: The sample contains more than one DNA sequence encoding this CDR3. This chain connects TRBV28 to TRBJ2-7, with D hard to call. The CDR3 contains 11 residues. Germline CDR1 and CDR2: MDHEN and SYDVKM. V was clipped by 4 bases and J by 7 bases, with 8 bases between them. This chain's CDR3 is CASSSPREQYF. The CDR3 DNA reads as TGTGCCAGCAGTTCCCCTCGGGAGCAGTACTTC.

The rearrangement joins TRBV6-1 to TRBJ1-5; possible D gene TRBD1, 5 bases. The germline gives CDR1 MNHNS, CDR2 SASEGT. This CDR3 has 16 amino acids. The V end was cut by 0 bases, the J end by 2 bases, with 11 bases between. The CDR3 DNA reads as TGTGCCAGCAGTGAAGCGCCCAGGGTTGGCAATCAGCCCCAGCATTTT. Its protein product is CASSEAPRVGNQPQHF.

The chain couples TRBV7-8 to TRBJ2-7; 8 bases agree with TRBD2. The junction had 5 bases not matched to a gene; V was cut back by 5 bases and J by 8 bases. The CDR3 totals 12 residues. Germline assignment: CDR1 SGHVS and CDR2 FQNEAQ. The CDR3 region has the DNA TGTGCCAGCAGCCCGAGCGGGAGTAAGCAGTACTTC. Translated: CASSPSGSKQYF.

The chain carries TRBV19 and TRBJ2-1; possibly TRBD2 for D (5 bases). The V gene's germline CDR1 is LNHDA and CDR2 SQIVND (reference sequence). CDR3 length: 13 residues. The germline V and J ends were trimmed by 4 bases and 4 bases, with 8 bases remaining between them. The CDR3 region is CASSKTGYNEQFF. In DNA form, the CDR3 reads TGTGCCAGTAGTAAGACGGGATACAATGAGCAGTTCTTC.

The chain is built from TRBV2 and TRBJ1-4; TRBD1 is a possible D gene (5 bases). The V end lost 3 bases, the J end lost 8 bases, and 16 bases lay between the germline ends. Germline CDR1 and CDR2: SNHLY and FYNNEI. This CDR3 comprises 15 residues. CDR3: CASSEVSGSGEKLFF. DNA for the CDR3: TGTGCCAGCAGTGAGGTGTCGGGGTCAGGGGAAAAACTGTTTTTT.

The rearrangement uses TRBV28 and TRBJ1-6, with 9 bases lining up with TRBD1. The V gene's germline CDR1 is MDHEN and CDR2 SYDVKM. The length of the CDR3 is 12 residues. With 6 bases clipped from V and 18 bases from J, the junction kept 9 bases outside the gene matches. The DNA of the CDR3 is TGTGCCAGCAGGTTAGGACAGGGGAGATCCCACTTT. This gives the protein CASRLGQGRSHF.

The rearrangement joins TRBV29-1 to TRBJ1-2; TRBD1 matches 7 bases. The CDR3 length is 12 residues. Per the germline V gene, CDR1 is SQVTM and CDR2 is ANQGSEA. After removal of 5 bases from V and 3 bases from J, the junction contained 3 bases not matched to a gene. In nucleotides, the CDR3 is TGCAGCGTTTCCCAGGGGGACTATGGCTACACCTTC. Translating it yields CSVSQGDYGYTF.

The chain recombines TRBV29-1 with TRBJ1-5; no clear D. This CDR3 spans 13 amino acids. Trimming shortened V by 6 bases and J by 3 bases, and 12 bases separated the two germline ends. In germline, CDR1 is SQVTM, CDR2 ANQGSEA. This CDR3 reads CSVRVDPNQPQHF. CDR3 DNA sequence: TGCAGCGTGAGGGTCGACCCCAATCAGCCCCAGCATTTT. The complete variable domain, with remaining parts taken from reference TRBV29-1 and TRBJ1-5, reads SAVISQKPSRDICQRGTSLTIQCQVDSQVTMMFWYRQQPGQSLTLIATANQGSEATYESGFVIDKFPISRPNLTFSTLTVSNMSPEDSSIYLCSVRVDPNQPQHFGDGTRLSIL.

The J gene is TRBJ1-6, the V gene TRBV6-4, with TRBD1 matching 10 bases. CDR1 and CDR2 (germline): MRHNA, SNTAGT. The CDR3 has 15 residues. The V gene end was trimmed by 6 bases and the J gene end by 7 bases; junction bases not matched to a gene: 6. CDR3 nucleotide sequence: TGTGCCAGCAGCCGACAGGGGGCTGGGAATTCACCCCTCCACTTT. Protein product: CASSRQGAGNSPLHF.

This CDR3 is CASSSGQGGVSPLHF. The DNA of the CDR3 is TGTGCCAGCAGTTCGGGACAGGGAGGAGTTTCACCCCTCCACTTT. This chain connects TRBV6-5 to TRBJ1-6; 9 bases align to TRBD1. With 4 bases clipped from V and 9 bases from J, the junction kept 7 bases outside the gene matches. Germline V CDR1 and CDR2: MNHEY, SVGAGI. The CDR3 totals 15 residues.

With regard to this clone: Distinct nucleotide sequences in the sample also encode this CDR3. This sequence joins TRBV28 and TRBJ2-7; no reliable D call. Trimming stripped 2 bases from V and 2 bases from J, with 4 bases between. This CDR3 region has 12 residues. Germline V gene lookup returns CDR1 MDHEN and CDR2 SYDVKM. CDR3 DNA: TGTGCCAGCAGTTTAGGGACCTACGAGCAGTACTTC. Residues: CASSLGTYEQYF.

J is TRBJ2-3 and V is TRBV28, with D uncertain. Trimming shortened V by 6 bases and J by 7 bases, and 14 bases separated the two germline ends. The CDR3 runs 13 residues. Looked up from germline, CDR1 is MDHEN and CDR2 is SYDVKM. The CDR3 region has the DNA TGTGCCAGCAGATCCCTTGATGCTTATACGCAGTATTTT. This codes for CASRSLDAYTQYF.

This rearrangement joins TRBV7-2 to TRBJ1-1; no clear D. CDR1 and CDR2 (germline): SGHTA, FQGNSA. Trimming removed 6 bases from V and 4 bases from J, with 6 bases in between. The CDR3 extends over 11 amino acids. The CDR3 DNA follows: TGTGCCAGCAGGGATTCCACTGAAGCTTTCTTT. Translated, it gives CASRDSTEAFF. Using reference TRBV7-2 and TRBJ1-1 for the parts outside the CDR3, the full variable domain is GAGVSQSPSNKVTEKGKDVELRCDPISGHTALYWYRQSLGQGLEFLIYFQGNSAPDKSGLPSDRFSAERTGGSVSTLTIQRTQQEDSAVYLCASRDSTEAFFGQGTRLTVV.